This T cell receptor beta chain was captured in a study of Ad26.COV2.S vaccination and SARS-CoV-2 variants. Study results and limitations: Spike-specific CD8+ and CD4+ T cell responses reportedly showed substantial breadth after vaccination.

This CDR3 comprises 16 residues. The V gene's germline CDR1 is SGHAT and CDR2 FQDESV (reference sequence). Trimming removed 5 bases at V and 7 bases at J, with 23 bases between. The data were produced by immunoSEQ multiplex PCR, yet TCRdb's version contains in-frame clones alone and is incomplete. The table has about 320,000 clones, around 85% seen once. Concerning this clone itself: Its antigen remains unidentified.

Documented treatment: some 19 received Ad26.COV2.S at low or high dose, single or two shots; about 5 received placebo; per-sample allocation not given. Vaccine and placebo recipients were sampled on day 63 after the first injection. Here the sequenced sample was peripheral blood, taken in a trial of Ad26.COV2.S vaccine versus placebo. The chain combines TRBV11-1 with TRBJ1-2, with D perhaps matching TRBD1 (5 bases). This receptor was identified in a person between 18 and 65 years old who received the Ad26.COV2.S COVID-19 vaccine or a placebo. CDR3 nucleotides: TGTGCCAGCAGCAAACCGACTAGGGGCAGGGCATTTGGCTACACCTTC. Translating gives CASSKPTRGRAFGYTF. The entire variable domain, with the rest obtained from reference TRBV11-1 and TRBJ1-2, is as follows: EAEVAQSPRYKITEKSQAVAFWCDPISGHATLYWYRQILGQGPELLVQFQDESVVDDSQLPKDRFSAERLKGVDSTLKIQPAELGDSAMYLCASSKPTRGRAFGYTFGSGTRLTVV.